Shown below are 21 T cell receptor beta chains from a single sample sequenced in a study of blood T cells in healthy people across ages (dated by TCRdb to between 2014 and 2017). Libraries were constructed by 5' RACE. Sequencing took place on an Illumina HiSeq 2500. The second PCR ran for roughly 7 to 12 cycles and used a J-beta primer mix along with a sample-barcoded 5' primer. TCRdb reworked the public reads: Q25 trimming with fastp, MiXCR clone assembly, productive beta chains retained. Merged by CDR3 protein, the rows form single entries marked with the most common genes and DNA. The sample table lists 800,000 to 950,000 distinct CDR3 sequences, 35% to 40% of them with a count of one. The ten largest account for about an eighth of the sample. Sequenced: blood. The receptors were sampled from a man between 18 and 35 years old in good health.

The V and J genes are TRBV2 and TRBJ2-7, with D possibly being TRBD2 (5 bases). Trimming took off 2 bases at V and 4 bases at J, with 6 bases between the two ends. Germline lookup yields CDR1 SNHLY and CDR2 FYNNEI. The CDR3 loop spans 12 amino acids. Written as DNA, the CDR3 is TGTGCCAGCAGTGAAAGGGAGTACGAGCAGTACTTC. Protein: CASSEREYEQYF.

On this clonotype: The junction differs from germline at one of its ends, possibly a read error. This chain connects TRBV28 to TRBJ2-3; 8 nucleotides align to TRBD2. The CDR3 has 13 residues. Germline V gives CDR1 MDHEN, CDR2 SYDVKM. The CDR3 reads CAGSPGTRATQYF. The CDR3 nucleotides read TGTGCCGGCAGCCCCGGGACTAGAGCTACGCAGTATTTT. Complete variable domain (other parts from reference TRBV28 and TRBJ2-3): DVKVTQSSRYLVKRTGEKVFLECVQDMDHENMFWYRQDPGLGLRLIYFSYDVKMKEKGDIPEGYSVSREKKERFSLILESASTNQTSMYLCAGSPGTRATQYFGPGTRLTVL.

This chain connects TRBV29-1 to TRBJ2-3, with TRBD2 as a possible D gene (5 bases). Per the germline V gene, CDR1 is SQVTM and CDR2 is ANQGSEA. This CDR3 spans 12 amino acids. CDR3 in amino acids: CSSSGRTDTQYF. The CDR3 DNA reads TGCAGTTCCAGCGGAAGAACAGATACGCAGTATTTT.

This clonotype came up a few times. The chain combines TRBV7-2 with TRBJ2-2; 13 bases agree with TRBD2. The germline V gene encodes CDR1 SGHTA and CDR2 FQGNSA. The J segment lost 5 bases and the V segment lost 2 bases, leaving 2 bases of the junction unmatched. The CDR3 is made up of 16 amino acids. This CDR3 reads CASSLRTSGSTGELFF. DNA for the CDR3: TGTGCCAGCAGCTTAAGGACTAGCGGGAGTACCGGGGAGCTGTTTTTT.

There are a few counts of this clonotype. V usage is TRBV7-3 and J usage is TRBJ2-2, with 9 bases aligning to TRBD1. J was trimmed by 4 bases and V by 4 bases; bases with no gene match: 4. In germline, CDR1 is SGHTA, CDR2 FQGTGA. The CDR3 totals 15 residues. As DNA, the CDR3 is TGTGCCAGCAGCTACTCGACAGGGGGCACCGGGGAGCTGTTTTTT. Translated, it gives CASSYSTGGTGELFF. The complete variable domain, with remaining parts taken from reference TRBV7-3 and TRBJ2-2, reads GAGVSQTPSNKVTEKGKYVELRCDPISGHTALYWYRQSLGQGPEFLIYFQGTGAADDSGLPNDRFFAVRPEGSVSTLKIQRTERGDSAVYLCASSYSTGGTGELFFGEGSRLTVL.

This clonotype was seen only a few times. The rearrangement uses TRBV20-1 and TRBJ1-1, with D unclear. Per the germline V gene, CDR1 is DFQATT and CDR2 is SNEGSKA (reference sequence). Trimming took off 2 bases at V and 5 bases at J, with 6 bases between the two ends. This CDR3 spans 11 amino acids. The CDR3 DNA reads TGCAGTGCTAGAATGGGGACTGAAGCTTTCTTT. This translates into CSARMGTEAFF.

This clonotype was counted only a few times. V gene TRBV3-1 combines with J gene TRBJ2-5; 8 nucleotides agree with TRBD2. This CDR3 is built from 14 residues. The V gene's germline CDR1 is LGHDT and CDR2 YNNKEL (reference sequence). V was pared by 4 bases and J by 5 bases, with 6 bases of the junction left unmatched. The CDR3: CASSPISGGETQYF. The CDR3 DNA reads TGTGCCAGCAGCCCCATCTCGGGGGGGGAGACCCAGTACTTC.

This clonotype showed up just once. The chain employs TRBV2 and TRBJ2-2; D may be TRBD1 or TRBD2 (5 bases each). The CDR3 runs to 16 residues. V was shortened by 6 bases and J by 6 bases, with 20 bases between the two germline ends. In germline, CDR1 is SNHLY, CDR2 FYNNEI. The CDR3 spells CASRTSDNLGAGELFF. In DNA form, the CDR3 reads TGTGCCAGCAGAACGTCGGACAATCTCGGGGCCGGGGAGCTGTTTTTT.

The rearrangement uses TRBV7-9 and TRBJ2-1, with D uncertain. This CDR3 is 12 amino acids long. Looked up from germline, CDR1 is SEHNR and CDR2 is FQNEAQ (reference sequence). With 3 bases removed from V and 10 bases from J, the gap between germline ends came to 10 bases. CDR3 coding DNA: TGTGCCAGCAGCTTTCAGGTTTACGAGCAGTTCTTC. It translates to CASSFQVYEQFF.

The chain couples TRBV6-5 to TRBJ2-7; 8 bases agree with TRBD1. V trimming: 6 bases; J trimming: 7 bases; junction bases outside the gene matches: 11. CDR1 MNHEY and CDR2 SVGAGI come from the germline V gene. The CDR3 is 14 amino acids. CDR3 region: CASRRTGNHNEQYF. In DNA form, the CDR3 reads TGTGCCAGCAGGAGGACAGGGAACCACAATGAGCAGTACTTC.

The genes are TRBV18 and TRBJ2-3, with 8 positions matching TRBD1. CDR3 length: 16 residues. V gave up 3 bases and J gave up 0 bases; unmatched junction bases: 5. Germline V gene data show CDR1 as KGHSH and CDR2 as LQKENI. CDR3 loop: CASSPQGAHSTDTQYF. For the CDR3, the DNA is TGTGCCAGCTCACCCCAGGGGGCGCACAGCACAGATACGCAGTATTTT.

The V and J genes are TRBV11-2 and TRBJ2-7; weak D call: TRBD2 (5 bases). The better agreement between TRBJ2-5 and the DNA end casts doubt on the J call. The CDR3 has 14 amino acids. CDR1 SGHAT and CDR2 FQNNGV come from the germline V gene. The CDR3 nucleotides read TGTGCCAGCAGCCCCGGACCCTCTGGAGGGACCCAGTACTTC. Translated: CASSPGPSGGTQYF.

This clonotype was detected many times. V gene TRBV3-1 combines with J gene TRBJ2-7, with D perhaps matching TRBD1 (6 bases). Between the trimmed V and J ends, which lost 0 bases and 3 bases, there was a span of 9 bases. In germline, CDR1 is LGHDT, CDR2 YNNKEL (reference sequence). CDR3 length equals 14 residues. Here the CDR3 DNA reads TGTGCCAGCAGCCAAGAAGGACAGAACTACGAGCAGTACTTC. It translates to CASSQEGQNYEQYF.

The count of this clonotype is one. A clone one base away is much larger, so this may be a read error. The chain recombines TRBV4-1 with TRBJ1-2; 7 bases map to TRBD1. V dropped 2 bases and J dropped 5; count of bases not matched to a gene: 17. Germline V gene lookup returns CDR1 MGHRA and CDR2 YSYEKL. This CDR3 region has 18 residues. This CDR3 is CASSQPRDSHSLGYGYTF. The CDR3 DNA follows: TGCGCCAGCAGCCAACCCCGGGACAGCCACTCACTTGGGTATGGCTACACCTTC.

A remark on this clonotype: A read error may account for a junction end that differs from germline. CDR3 DNA sequence: TGCAGTGCTAAGGGGCCTACCTACGGGCAGTACTTC. Its protein product is CSAKGPTYGQYF. V usage is TRBV20-1 and J usage is TRBJ2-7, with a weak D call TRBD1 (5 bases). Germline CDR1 DFQATT, CDR2 SNEGSKA (reference sequence). This CDR3 contains 12 residues.

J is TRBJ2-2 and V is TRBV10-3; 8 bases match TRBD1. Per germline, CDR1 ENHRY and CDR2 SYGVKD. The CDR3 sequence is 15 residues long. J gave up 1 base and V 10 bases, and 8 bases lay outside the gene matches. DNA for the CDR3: TGTGCCACCCGAGACAGGGGCTTGAACACCGGGGAGCTGTTTTTT. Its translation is CATRDRGLNTGELFF.

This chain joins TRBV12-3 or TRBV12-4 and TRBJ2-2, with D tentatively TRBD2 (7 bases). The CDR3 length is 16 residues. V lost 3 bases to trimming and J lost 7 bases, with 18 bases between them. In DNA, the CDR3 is TGTGCCAGCAGTTTTGGGGGGGCGGCTTTGAGCGGGGAGCTGTTTTTT. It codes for CASSFGGAALSGELFF.

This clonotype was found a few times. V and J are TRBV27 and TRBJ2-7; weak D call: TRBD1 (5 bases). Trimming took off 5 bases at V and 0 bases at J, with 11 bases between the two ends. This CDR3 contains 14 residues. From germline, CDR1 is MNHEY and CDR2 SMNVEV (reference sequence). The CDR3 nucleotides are TGTGCCAGCAGTATGGACACACTCTCCTACGAGCAGTACTTC. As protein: CASSMDTLSYEQYF.

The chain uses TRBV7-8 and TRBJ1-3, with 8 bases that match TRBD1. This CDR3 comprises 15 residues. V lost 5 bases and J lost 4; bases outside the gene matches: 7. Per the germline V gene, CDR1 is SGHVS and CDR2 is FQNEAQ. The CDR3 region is CASSTDRGVGNTIYF. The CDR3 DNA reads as TGTGCCAGCAGCACCGACAGGGGAGTCGGAAACACCATATATTTT.

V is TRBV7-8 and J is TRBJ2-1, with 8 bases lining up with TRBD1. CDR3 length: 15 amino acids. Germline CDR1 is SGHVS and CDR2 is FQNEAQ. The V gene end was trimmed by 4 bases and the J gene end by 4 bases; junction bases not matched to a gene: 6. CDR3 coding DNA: TGTGCCAGCAGCTCTAAGGACAGGGTATACAATGAGCAGTTCTTC. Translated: CASSSKDRVYNEQFF.

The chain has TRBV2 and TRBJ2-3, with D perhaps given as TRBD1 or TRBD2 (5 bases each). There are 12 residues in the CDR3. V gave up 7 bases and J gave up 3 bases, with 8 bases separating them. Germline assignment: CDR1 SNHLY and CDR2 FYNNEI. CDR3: CASKGETDTQYF. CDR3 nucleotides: TGTGCCAGCAAAGGGGAGACAGATACGCAGTATTTT.